This T cell receptor (beta chain) appears in the sequencing data of a study of T cell responses to AZD1222 COVID-19 vaccine. Notes on the study in general: A rise in Spike-specific TCR breadth and depth followed two AZD1222 doses. Unmutated variant regions reportedly attract nearly half of all spike-specific TCRs. Most donors were white British, females outnumbered males, and clonal diversity was possibly underestimated. Repertoires were collected only later (after the peak T cell response had occurred).

Measured with immunoSEQ multiplex PCR; TCRdb has only the in-frame clones, and not every one. Of 150,000 to 170,000 clones listed, about 90% are singletons. To note about this clone: Its antigen is still unknown.

J was trimmed by 2 bases and V by 4 bases; bases with no gene match: 5. The CDR3 runs 17 residues. Germline CDR1 reads SNHLY; CDR2 reads FYNNEI. Sequenced material: peripheral blood, taken on day 0 of MenACWY control vaccination. The chain employs TRBV2 and TRBJ2-3, with TRBD2 matching 14 bases. The source of this sequence is an adult in good health. The CDR3 is CASSAWTSGGFTDTQYF. CDR3 sequence (DNA): TGTGCCAGCAGTGCCTGGACTAGCGGGGGGTTCACAGATACGCAGTATTTT.